This entry concerns a single T cell receptor (beta chain). Its antigen is as yet unknown. Blood samples of roughly 2.5 ml were drawn from every donor. TCRdb re-called the 5' RACE reads and gives one entry per CDR3 protein, without DNA. This table lists more than 300,000 distinct CDR3 sequences. This entry belongs to a study of monozygotic twins with inflammatory bowel disease. Findings and limits, study-wide: Distinction of different T cell subtypes was not possible. The study found lower TCRbeta diversity (inverse Simpson) in IBD patients than in healthy co-twins. No repertoire similarity difference was seen between concordant and discordant twins; power was possibly limited.

This CDR3 is built from 15 residues. CDR1 and CDR2 (germline): LNHDA, SQIVND (reference sequence). The specimen sequenced was blood. The clonotype was recovered from a human donor with ulcerative colitis or Crohn's disease, or a healthy co-twin of an affected twin (not recorded which). The V gene is TRBV19, the J gene TRBJ2-7. CDR3 sequence reads: CASSIGGGYSYEQYF. Looking up the rest from reference TRBV19 and TRBJ2-7 gives the full variable domain: DGGITQSPKYLFRKEGQNVTLSCEQNLNHDAMYWYRQDPGQGLRLIYYSQIVNDFQKGDIAEGYSVSREKKESFPLTVTSAQKNPTAFYLCASSIGGGYSYEQYFGPGTRLTVT.